The rows below give T cell receptor beta chains drawn from one sample of a study of T cells after yellow fever vaccination. MiXCR, run by TCRdb on the 5' RACE reads, gives a single entry per CDR3 protein. The sample carries under 400,000 distinct CDR3 sequences, roughly 11% recorded once. Sequenced material: PBMCs, taken on the day of the first yellow fever vaccination. Receptors originate from a man between 18 and 29 years old who received the YFV17D yellow fever vaccine. Both conserved end residues are part of each CDR3. The order of the fields is V gene, J gene, clone size, D gene, CDR3 protein, CDR3 DNA. A D gene is named only where the DNA matches it firmly. Rows may omit the clone size; those that give it use once, few, many or a size class.

V: TRBV19
J: TRBJ1-1
size: .
D: .
CDR3: CASTEDGGNTEAFF
DNA: TGTGCCAGTACCGAAGACGGGGGGAACACTGAAGCTTTCTTT

V: TRBV3-1
J: TRBJ2-2
size: .
D: .
CDR3: CASSQLTYTGELFF
DNA: TGTGCCAGCAGCCAACTGACCTACACCGGGGAGCTGTTTTTT

V: TRBV21-1
J: TRBJ1-5
size: .
D: .
CDR3: CASSKVSEGRENQPQHF
DNA: TGTGCCAGCAGCAAAGTTTCCGAGGGAAGGGAAAATCAGCCCCAGCATTTT

V: TRBV20-1
J: TRBJ1-2
size: many
D: .
CDR3: CSAQDSTGPLGGYTF
DNA: TGCAGTGCCCAAGACTCGACAGGTCCCTTGGGAGGCTACACCTTC

V: TRBV7-9
J: TRBJ1-5
size: .
D: .
CDR3: CASGDSNQPQHF
DNA: TGTGCCAGCGGCGATAGCAATCAGCCCCAGCATTTT

V: TRBV7-2
J: TRBJ1-6
size: .
D: TRBD1
CDR3: CASSWTGAKNSPLHF
DNA: TGTGCCAGCAGCTGGACAGGGGCTAAGAATTCACCCCTCCACTTT

V: TRBV7-9
J: TRBJ1-2
size: .
D: .
CDR3: CASSPRGRIPNYGYTF
DNA: TGTGCCAGCAGCCCTAGGGGGAGGATACCTAACTATGGCTACACCTTC

V: TRBV14
J: TRBJ2-1
size: few
D: .
CDR3: CASSQEGGFNNEQFF
DNA: TGTGCCAGCAGCCAAGAGGGGGGCTTTAACAATGAGCAGTTCTTC

V: TRBV20-1
J: TRBJ2-3
size: few
D: TRBD2
CDR3: CSAPTSWGTDTQYF
DNA: TGCAGTGCCCCGACTAGCTGGGGCACAGATACGCAGTATTTT

V: TRBV9
J: TRBJ2-7
size: many
D: TRBD2
CDR3: CASSVDSAGGLQYF
DNA: TGTGCCAGCAGCGTAGATTCTGCGGGGGGTTTGCAGTACTTC

V: TRBV18
J: TRBJ1-6
size: few
D: .
CDR3: CASSPPSRPGGSPLHF
DNA: TGTGCCAGCTCACCACCTTCGAGGCCGGGAGGTTCACCCCTCCACTTT

V: TRBV7-2
J: TRBJ1-2
size: .
D: .
CDR3: CASSLQRAGYTF
DNA: TGTGCCAGCAGTCTCCAGCGGGCGGGCTACACCTTC

V: TRBV29-1
J: TRBJ2-2
size: .
D: .
CDR3: CSVDSGARGTGELFF
DNA: TGCAGCGTTGATTCCGGGGCGCGAGGGACCGGGGAGCTGTTTTTT

V: TRBV7-2
J: TRBJ2-7
size: many
D: .
CDR3: CASSLGVSYEQYF
DNA: TGTGCCAGCAGCTTAGGGGTTTCCTACGAGCAGTACTTC

V: TRBV13
J: TRBJ2-3
size: few
D: .
CDR3: CASSTRGADTQYF
DNA: TGTGCCAGCAGCACCCGGGGAGCGGATACGCAGTATTTT

V: TRBV12-3/TRBV12-4
J: TRBJ1-4
size: few
D: .
CDR3: CASSYYGINEKLFF
DNA: TGTGCCAGCAGTTATTACGGAATTAATGAAAAACTGTTTTTT

V: TRBV6-1
J: TRBJ2-6
size: few
D: TRBD2
CDR3: CASRPGLARRSSGANVLTF
DNA: TGTGCCAGCAGACCGGGACTAGCGCGACGATCCTCTGGGGCCAACGTCCTGACTTTC

V: TRBV7-2
J: TRBJ2-5
size: few
D: TRBD1
CDR3: CASSLAPGGQETQYF
DNA: TGTGCCAGCAGCTTAGCCCCAGGGGGCCAAGAGACCCAGTACTTC

V: TRBV7-8
J: TRBJ2-2
size: many
D: .
CDR3: CASSFAGTGELFF
DNA: TGTGCCAGCAGCTTTGCAGGGACCGGGGAGCTGTTTTTT

V: TRBV4-3
J: TRBJ1-2
size: few
D: .
CDR3: CASSQEAAGRIGYTF
DNA: TGCGCCAGCAGCCAAGAGGCGGCAGGGAGGATCGGCTACACCTTC

V: TRBV20-1
J: TRBJ2-2
size: .
D: TRBD1
CDR3: CSARQLGTGGTTGELFF
DNA: TGCAGTGCTCGACAACTTGGGACAGGGGGTACCACCGGGGAGCTGTTTTTT

V: TRBV20-1
J: TRBJ2-5
size: many
D: TRBD2
CDR3: CSAPTSPETQYF
DNA: TGCAGTGCTCCGACTAGCCCAGAGACCCAGTACTTC

V: TRBV27
J: TRBJ1-1
size: .
D: TRBD1
CDR3: CATRQGDSNTEAFF
DNA: TGTGCCACCAGACAGGGCGATTCGAACACTGAAGCTTTCTTT

V: TRBV24-1
J: TRBJ1-5
size: few
D: .
CDR3: CATSVGGGQPQHF
DNA: TGTGCCACCAGTGTAGGGGGAGGTCAGCCCCAGCATTTT

V: TRBV29-1
J: TRBJ2-1
size: few
D: TRBD1
CDR3: CSVEEGTGSSYNEQFF
DNA: TGCAGCGTTGAAGAGGGGACAGGTAGCTCCTACAATGAGCAGTTCTTC

V: TRBV20-1
J: TRBJ2-3
size: few
D: TRBD1
CDR3: CSEAGGHTDTQYF
DNA: TGCAGTGAGGCAGGGGGCCACACAGATACGCAGTATTTT

V: TRBV5-1
J: TRBJ2-7
size: .
D: .
CDR3: CASSPRASDQTYEQYF
DNA: TGCGCCAGCAGCCCGCGGGCTAGCGACCAGACCTACGAGCAGTACTTC

V: TRBV7-6
J: TRBJ2-3
size: .
D: .
CDR3: CASSWPRGGRQDTQYF
DNA: TGTGCCAGCAGCTGGCCTAGGGGGGGCCGACAAGATACGCAGTATTTT

V: TRBV5-1
J: TRBJ2-7
size: few
D: .
CDR3: CASSLGFLYEQYF
DNA: TGCGCCAGCAGCTTAGGGTTCCTCTACGAGCAGTACTTC

V: TRBV4-1
J: TRBJ2-1
size: many
D: .
CDR3: CASSQDEGIMTGSKGQFF
DNA: TGCGCCAGCAGCCAAGACGAGGGGATTATGACGGGCTCCAAGGGGCAGTTCTTC

V: TRBV21-1
J: TRBJ2-1
size: few
D: .
CDR3: CASSKGQGARNEQFF
DNA: TGTGCCAGCAGCAAAGGACAGGGGGCGAGGAATGAGCAGTTCTTC

V: TRBV12-3/TRBV12-4
J: TRBJ2-5
size: .
D: TRBD2
CDR3: CASSLSSGGLETQYF
DNA: TGTGCCAGCAGTTTGTCTAGCGGGGGGTTGGAGACCCAGTACTTC

V: TRBV9
J: TRBJ2-3
size: few
D: .
CDR3: CASSVLVHTDTQYF
DNA: TGTGCCAGCAGCGTTTTGGTACACACAGATACGCAGTATTTT

V: TRBV4-2
J: TRBJ1-1
size: .
D: .
CDR3: CASSQEYGYRTEAFF
DNA: TGTGCCAGCAGCCAAGAATATGGGTATCGGACTGAAGCTTTCTTT

V: TRBV7-9
J: TRBJ2-5
size: .
D: TRBD1
CDR3: CVSSQGAGETQYF
DNA: TGTGTCAGCAGCCAGGGGGCGGGAGAGACCCAGTACTTC

V: TRBV18
J: TRBJ2-1
size: .
D: .
CDR3: CASTRNNEQCF
DNA: TGTGCCAGCACCAGGAACAATGAGCAGTGCTTC

V: TRBV20-1
J: TRBJ2-5
size: .
D: TRBD2
CDR3: CSARASSGGETQYF
DNA: TGCAGTGCTAGAGCTTCTAGCGGGGGTGAGACCCAGTACTTC

V: TRBV11-1
J: TRBJ2-6
size: few
D: .
CDR3: CASRIARDPISSGANVLTF
DNA: TGTGCCAGCAGGATAGCCCGGGACCCGATTAGCTCTGGGGCCAACGTCCTGACTTTC

V: TRBV7-9
J: TRBJ1-5
size: .
D: TRBD1
CDR3: CASSNGQGNQPQHF
DNA: TGTGCCAGCAGCAACGGACAGGGCAATCAGCCCCAGCATTTT

V: TRBV27
J: TRBJ2-2
size: many
D: .
CDR3: CASSPLGLNTGELFF
DNA: TGTGCCAGCAGTCCCTTGGGCTTGAACACCGGGGAGCTGTTTTTT